Listed below are T cell receptor beta chains from one sample, sequenced in a study of cytomegalovirus exposure and HLA in healthy donors. Here immunoSEQ multiplex PCR was the method, and the copy in TCRdb shows in-frame clones only, minus some. Of over 150,000 clones listed, 80% are singletons. Sequencing used PBMCs. Source of these receptors: a woman in her 40s in good health and CMV-seropositive. The CDR3 runs from the conserved cysteine through the conserved F or W. A D gene is named only where the DNA matches it firmly. Clone size appears in some rows only: once, few, many, or a class for an expanded clone.

v_call	d_call	j_call	clone_size	cdr3_aa	cdr3_nt
TRBV4-2	TRBD2	TRBJ2-1	NA	CASSLQQSGARNEQFF	TGTGCCAGCAGCCTCCAGCAAAGCGGGGCCAGAAATGAGCAGTTCTTC
TRBV11-2	TRBD1	TRBJ1-1	once	CASSSRDRGTEAFF	TGTGCCAGCAGCTCCCGGGACAGGGGAACAGAAGCTTTCTTT
TRBV6-1	NA	TRBJ2-2	NA	CASSEEVAPGTGELFF	TGTGCCAGCAGTGAAGAGGTCGCCCCGGGCACCGGGGAGCTGTTTTTT
TRBV5-1	NA	TRBJ1-2	NA	CASSLEPGGLRGYTF	TGCGCCAGCAGCTTGGAGCCGGGGGGCTTGCGCGGCTACACCTTC
TRBV18	TRBD1	TRBJ1-6	once	CASSQSGTGINSPLHF	TGTGCCAGCTCTCAATCTGGGACAGGTATCAATTCACCCCTCCACTTT
TRBV11-2	TRBD2	TRBJ2-3	NA	CASSLAGVLNTQYF	TGTGCCAGCAGCCTAGCGGGAGTTTTAAATACGCAGTATTTT
TRBV7-9	TRBD2	TRBJ2-1	few	CASSPKLAGGNNEQFF	TGTGCCAGCAGCCCAAAACTAGCGGGAGGTAACAATGAGCAGTTCTTC
TRBV7-9	NA	TRBJ2-1	once	CASYEDSYNEQFF	TGTGCCAGCTATGAGGATTCCTACAATGAGCAGTTCTTC
TRBV11-2	NA	TRBJ2-2	few	CASSLVRQGELFF	TGTGCCAGCAGCTTAGTACGACAGGGGGAGCTGTTTTTT
TRBV15	NA	TRBJ2-3	NA	CATSRDYRGSKDTQYF	TGTGCCACCAGCAGAGATTACAGAGGGAGTAAAGATACGCAGTATTTT
TRBV30	TRBD1	TRBJ1-2	NA	CAWGRTGGMYGYTF	TGTGCCTGGGGGAGGACAGGGGGGATGTATGGCTACACCTTC
TRBV7-2	TRBD2	TRBJ2-3	NA	CASSPSVAGRTDTQYF	TGTGCCAGCAGCCCATCCGTAGCGGGACGCACAGATACGCAGTATTTT
TRBV7-3	TRBD2	TRBJ2-7	once	CASSLTGTSGSWEQYF	TGTGCCAGCAGCTTAACCGGGACTAGCGGGAGTTGGGAGCAGTACTTC
TRBV30	TRBD1	TRBJ1-1	NA	CAFLTGQGLVNTEAFF	TGTGCCTTTTTGACAGGGCAAGGTTTGGTGAACACTGAAGCTTTCTTT
TRBV7-8	TRBD2	TRBJ2-3	NA	CASSSPTSGRGTDTQYF	TGTGCCAGCAGCTCCCCGACTAGCGGGAGGGGGACAGATACGCAGTATTTT
TRBV28	NA	TRBJ2-6	NA	CASQGQGGANVLTF	TGTGCCAGCCAGGGGCAGGGTGGGGCCAACGTCCTGACTTTC
TRBV19	NA	TRBJ1-3	NA	CASSIARGASDSGNTIYF	TGTGCCAGTAGTATAGCCCGGGGAGCATCGGACTCTGGAAACACCATATATTTT
TRBV25-1	NA	TRBJ2-1	NA	CASSEGGGGRPNEQFF	TGTGCCAGCAGTGAAGGGGGAGGGGGAAGGCCGAATGAGCAGTTCTTC
TRBV5-1	NA	TRBJ2-7	NA	CARAVGAISYEQYF	TGCGCCAGGGCCGTAGGAGCGATCTCCTACGAGCAGTACTTC
TRBV18	TRBD2	TRBJ2-7	NA	CASSPPPSGRGEQYF	TGTGCCAGCTCACCACCGCCTAGCGGGAGAGGCGAGCAGTACTTC
TRBV28	TRBD1	TRBJ1-5	NA	CASRRRGLSNQPQHF	TGTGCCAGCAGGCGCAGGGGGTTGAGCAATCAGCCCCAGCATTTT
TRBV29-1	NA	TRBJ1-4	NA	CSVRDMGEKLFF	TGCAGCGTTAGAGACATGGGTGAAAAACTGTTTTTT
TRBV30	NA	TRBJ2-7	NA	CAWSLGAHEQYF	TGTGCCTGGAGTTTGGGGGCCCACGAGCAGTACTTC
TRBV5-1	TRBD2	TRBJ2-1	few	CASSLPLAGGSSYNEQFF	TGCGCCAGCAGCTTGCCACTAGCGGGAGGGAGCTCCTACAATGAGCAGTTCTTC
TRBV30	NA	TRBJ1-4	NA	CAWSAGRRNEKLFF	TGTGCCTGGAGCGCGGGACGCCGAAATGAAAAACTGTTTTTT
TRBV28	TRBD2	TRBJ2-7	NA	CASMFPATSGRREQYF	TGTGCCAGCATGTTCCCCGCGACTAGCGGGAGGCGCGAGCAGTACTTC
TRBV6-5	TRBD2	TRBJ2-7	NA	CASADPPSGRYEQYF	TGTGCCAGCGCCGACCCCCCTAGCGGGAGATACGAGCAGTACTTC
TRBV29-1	TRBD1	TRBJ2-2	NA	CSVRTGLRTGELFF	TGCAGCGTGCGGACAGGGCTTAGGACCGGGGAGCTGTTTTTT
TRBV6-1	TRBD1	TRBJ1-2	NA	CASSGQGASGYTF	TGTGCCAGCAGCGGACAGGGGGCTTCTGGCTACACCTTC
TRBV1	NA	TRBJ2-3	NA	CTSQQPQGQGKTSGRLVADTQYF	TGCACCAGCCAACAACCGCAGGGGCAGGGAAAGACTAGCGGGAGGTTAGTGGCAGATACGCAGTATTTT
TRBV28	TRBD2	TRBJ2-5	NA	CASTDAGEETQYF	TGTGCCAGCACGGACGCGGGGGAAGAGACCCAGTACTTC
TRBV10-2	TRBD2	TRBJ2-7	NA	CASSVTSGYEQYF	TGCGCCAGCAGTGTGACTAGCGGTTACGAGCAGTACTTC
TRBV5-4	TRBD2	TRBJ2-1	NA	CASSSRVAGVHNEQFF	TGTGCCAGCAGCTCCCGGGTAGCGGGAGTCCACAATGAGCAGTTCTTC
TRBV7-9	NA	TRBJ2-7	NA	CASSLTSYEQYF	TGTGCCAGCAGCTTAACTAGCTACGAGCAGTACTTC
TRBV10-2	TRBD1	TRBJ1-2	NA	CASSEPDRRIYGYTF	TGCGCCAGCAGTGAGCCGGACAGGAGAATTTATGGCTACACCTTC
TRBV5-6	NA	TRBJ2-7	NA	CASSLDAGTYEQYF	TGTGCCAGCAGCTTGGACGCAGGAACCTACGAGCAGTACTTC
TRBV30	NA	TRBJ2-7	once	CAWAGREYEQYF	TGTGCATGGGCTGGACGGGAATACGAGCAGTACTTC
TRBV10-3	NA	TRBJ2-6	NA	CAISRTARSGANVLTF	TGTGCCATCAGCCGGACAGCCCGCTCTGGGGCCAACGTCCTGACTTTC
TRBV7-3	TRBD2	TRBJ2-2	NA	CASSLRTSGSGELFF	TGTGCCAGCAGCTTAAGGACTAGCGGGAGTGGGGAGCTGTTTTTT
TRBV10-1	NA	TRBJ2-7	few	CASSETSGSYEQYF	TGCGCCAGCAGTGAGACTAGTGGGTCCTACGAGCAGTACTTC
TRBV7-8	NA	TRBJ2-7	NA	CASSSTTYEQYF	TGTGCCAGCAGCTCAACAACCTACGAGCAGTACTTC
TRBV28	TRBD1	TRBJ1-2	few	CASSSDRAHGYTF	TGTGCCAGCAGTTCGGACAGGGCGCATGGCTACACCTTC
TRBV10-3	NA	TRBJ1-6	NA	CAIRAGLNSPLHF	TGTGCCATCAGGGCAGGGTTAAATTCACCCCTCCACTTT
TRBV5-6	TRBD1	TRBJ2-7	NA	CASSRDSHEQYF	TGTGCCAGCAGCCGGGACAGCCACGAGCAGTACTTC
TRBV2	TRBD1	TRBJ2-5	once	CASNRQGEKGETQYF	TGTGCCAGCAATCGACAGGGGGAAAAGGGAGAGACCCAGTACTTC
TRBV10-3	NA	TRBJ1-3	NA	CAISASVSGNTIYF	TGTGCCATCAGTGCCTCAGTTTCGGGAAACACCATATATTTT
TRBV6-4	TRBD1	TRBJ2-2	NA	CASSPRGFLNTGELFF	TGTGCCAGCAGTCCCAGGGGGTTTTTAAACACCGGGGAGCTGTTTTTT
TRBV30	NA	TRBJ2-1	NA	CAWSVRRQLYNEQFF	TGTGCCTGGAGTGTAAGGCGACAGCTCTACAATGAGCAGTTCTTC
TRBV6-6	TRBD2	TRBJ2-1	NA	CASSYSSGTSGGRQFF	TGTGCCAGCAGTTACTCTTCCGGGACTAGCGGGGGCCGGCAGTTCTTC
TRBV18	TRBD2	TRBJ2-1	NA	CASSPPGGIKFF	TGTGCCAGCTCACCACCGGGGGGGATAAAGTTCTTC
TRBV5-6	NA	TRBJ1-1	NA	CASSTDGGTEAFF	TGTGCCAGCAGCACTGATGGGGGGACTGAAGCTTTCTTT
TRBV5-6	NA	TRBJ2-3	NA	CASSLFPGAPGLDTQYF	TGTGCCAGCAGCTTGTTCCCAGGGGCCCCGGGGTTAGATACGCAGTATTTT
TRBV9	TRBD2	TRBJ2-1	NA	CASSVNGGSGSEQFF	TGTGCCAGCAGCGTAAATGGCGGGAGCGGTAGTGAGCAGTTCTTC
TRBV7-2	NA	TRBJ1-1	NA	CASSSRGSNTEAFF	TGTGCCAGCAGCTCACGAGGGTCGAACACTGAAGCTTTCTTT
TRBV19	NA	TRBJ2-3	NA	CASSIESGGTSTDTQYF	TGTGCCAGTAGTATAGAAAGTGGTGGGACTAGCACAGATACGCAGTATTTT
TRBV4-1	TRBD1	TRBJ2-7	few	CASSPQGQGADYEQYF	TGCGCCAGCAGCCCCCAGGGGCAGGGGGCGGACTACGAGCAGTACTTC
TRBV2	NA	TRBJ1-1	NA	CASSEVRGNTEAFF	TGTGCCAGCAGTGAGGTCAGGGGGAACACTGAAGCTTTCTTT
TRBV4-2	TRBD1	TRBJ1-3	NA	CASSQIGQDSGNTIYF	TGTGCCAGCAGCCAGATAGGACAGGACTCTGGAAACACCATATATTTT
TRBV4-2	TRBD2	TRBJ2-7	NA	CASSQDGLAGGYEQYF	TGTGCCAGCAGCCAAGACGGACTAGCGGGAGGTTACGAGCAGTACTTC
TRBV6-5	TRBD2	TRBJ2-1	few	CASSYSASGSQFF	TGTGCCAGCAGTTACTCAGCTAGCGGGAGTCAGTTCTTC